Here is one TCR beta chain with its context. The CDR3 consists of 13 residues. V was shortened by 2 bases and J by 7 bases, with 11 bases between the two germline ends. The germline V gene has CDR1 GTSNPN and CDR2 SVGIG (reference sequence). These data come from a study of blood T cell repertoires in COVID-19. Study background: Samples came from the United States, Italy and Spain, spanning acute and convalescent COVID-19.

The protocol was immunoSEQ multiplex PCR, while the TCRdb copy is restricted to in-frame clones and leaves out a portion. The top ten hold 1.5% to 2% of the sample, which has approximately 270,000 clones, 70% to 90% seen once. Two negative PCRs, clearance, or symptom resolution were required of recovered Cohort 3 donors. The gene calls are TRBV30 and TRBJ1-4, with D tentatively TRBD1 (5 bases). The sample taken for sequencing was PBMCs or T cells enriched from blood (not recorded which). The TCR originated in a man aged 35 to 55 who had recovered from COVID-19. The CDR3 DNA is TGTGCCTGGAGTTGGGGGGATGGTGAAAAACTGTTTTTT. It is translated as CAWSWGDGEKLFF.